This T cell receptor (beta chain) emerged from a study of Tregs in tolerant kidney transplant recipients. Unstimulated regulatory T cells (CD4+CD25+CD127-), CD4+CD25- non-regulatory cells, CD4 and CD8 cells were FACS-sorted from thawed PBMCs. Assay used: immunoSEQ multiplex PCR; TCRdb lists only in-frame clones, some missing. The sample records about 83,000 clones, approximately 98% being singletons. This receptor was identified in a human donor who received a combined kidney and bone marrow transplant. Sample: CD4+ T cells from blood, taken before the transplant.

This CDR3 is CASSIRDRAGETQYF. The CDR3 DNA is TGTGCCAGTAGTATACGGGACAGGGCTGGGGAGACCCAGTACTTC. The V call is TRBV19, the J call TRBJ2-5; TRBD1 matches at 9 bases. CDR1 is LNHDA and CDR2 is SQIVND in the germline V gene (reference sequence). CDR3 length: 15 amino acids. The V gene end was trimmed by 2 bases and the J gene end by 5 bases; junction bases not matched to a gene: 6.